This TCR beta chain was profiled in a study of blood T cell repertoires in COVID-19. On the study more broadly: The study drew acute and convalescent COVID-19 samples from the United States, Italy and Spain. In each case, the material was cDNA or gDNA derived from T cells, B-cell-depleted T cells, or PBMCs.

This CDR3 contains 15 residues. CDR1 MNHEY and CDR2 SVGAGI come from the germline V gene. Trimming took 6 bases from V and 6 from J, leaving 17 bases between them. Authors' methods: Reference gene primer amplification yielded estimated nucleated cell counts. TCRdb's copy holds only in-frame clones and misses some; the assay was immunoSEQ multiplex PCR. The V and J calls and clone size were taken over from that table, and D and trimming were inferred from the DNA. The table has about 230,000 clones, over 75% seen once. V and J are TRBV6-5 and TRBJ2-2, with D possibly being TRBD2 (6 bases). The receptor's source is a woman aged 80 or older with acute or convalescent COVID-19. The sample consisted of peripheral blood. CDR3 residues: CASRRGEAPPGELFF. DNA for the CDR3: TGTGCCAGCAGGCGGGGTGAGGCCCCGCCCGGGGAGCTGTTTTTT.